The clone carrying this T cell receptor beta chain was observed once. Antigen unknown. The data derive from a study of OX40 agonist ivuxolimab in advanced cancers. Overall study findings and caveats: CD8+ T cells were the subset that, on average, had more expanded clones than CD4+. The study did not work out the antigen specificity of the expanded peripheral T cells. The CD4+ and CD8+ T cells in the blood had expanded clonally by week 6 at 0.1 to 3.0 mg/kg.

Peripheral blood came from all dose cohorts at three timepoints. The V segment lost 1 base and the J segment 0 bases; nucleotides outside the gene matches: 5. The CDR3 is 16 residues long. Germline V gives CDR1 SGHAT, CDR2 FQNNGV. TCRdb keeps only in-frame clones here, not all; method: immunoSEQ multiplex PCR. The data contain over 70,000 clones, about 87% of them singletons. J is TRBJ2-7 and V is TRBV11-2, with 8 bases fitting TRBD2. The specimen comprised CD4+ or CD8+ T cells sorted from blood, sampled in a trial of the OX40 agonist ivuxolimab. The clonotype originates from an adult with an advanced solid tumor such as melanoma, head and neck, liver or kidney cancer. The CDR3 region is CASSLVQRGSSYEQYF. As DNA, the CDR3 is TGTGCCAGCAGCTTAGTACAGCGGGGGAGCTCCTACGAGCAGTACTTC.